This T cell receptor beta chain was profiled in a study of shared clonotypes between healthy human individuals. Overall study findings and caveats: Only blood samples were collected, and tissue repertoires likely differ.

With respect to this clone: The antigen is not known.

TCRdb's copy holds only in-frame clones and misses some; the assay was immunoSEQ multiplex PCR. This table holds about 1,500,000 clones, roughly 95% found once. Trimming cost V 2 bases and J 5 bases; bases outside gene matches: 5. This CDR3 has 14 residues. Per germline, CDR1 SGHTA and CDR2 FQGTGA. The sequenced sample was naive CD4+ T cells sorted from blood. Sample subset: CD45RA+ positively selected. This sequence was found in a young man in good health. The J gene is TRBJ2-7, the V gene TRBV7-3, with TRBD1 identical over 8 bases. The CDR3 nucleotides are TGTGCCAGCAGCTTATTGGGACAGGTCGACGAGCAGTACTTC. Its translation is CASSLLGQVDEQYF.